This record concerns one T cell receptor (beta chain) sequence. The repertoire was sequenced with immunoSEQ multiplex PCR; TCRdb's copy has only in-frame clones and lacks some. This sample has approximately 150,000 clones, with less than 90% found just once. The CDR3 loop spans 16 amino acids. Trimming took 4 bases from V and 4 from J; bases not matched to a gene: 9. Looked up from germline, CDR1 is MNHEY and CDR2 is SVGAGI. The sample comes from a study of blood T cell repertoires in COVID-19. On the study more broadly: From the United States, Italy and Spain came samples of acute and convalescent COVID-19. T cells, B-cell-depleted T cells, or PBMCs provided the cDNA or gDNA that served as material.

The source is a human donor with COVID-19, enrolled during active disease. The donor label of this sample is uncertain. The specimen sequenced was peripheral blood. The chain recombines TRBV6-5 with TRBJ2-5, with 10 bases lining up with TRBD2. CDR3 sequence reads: CASSFLAGARGETQYF. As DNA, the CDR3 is TGTGCCAGCAGTTTCCTAGCGGGGGCGCGGGGAGAGACCCAGTACTTC.